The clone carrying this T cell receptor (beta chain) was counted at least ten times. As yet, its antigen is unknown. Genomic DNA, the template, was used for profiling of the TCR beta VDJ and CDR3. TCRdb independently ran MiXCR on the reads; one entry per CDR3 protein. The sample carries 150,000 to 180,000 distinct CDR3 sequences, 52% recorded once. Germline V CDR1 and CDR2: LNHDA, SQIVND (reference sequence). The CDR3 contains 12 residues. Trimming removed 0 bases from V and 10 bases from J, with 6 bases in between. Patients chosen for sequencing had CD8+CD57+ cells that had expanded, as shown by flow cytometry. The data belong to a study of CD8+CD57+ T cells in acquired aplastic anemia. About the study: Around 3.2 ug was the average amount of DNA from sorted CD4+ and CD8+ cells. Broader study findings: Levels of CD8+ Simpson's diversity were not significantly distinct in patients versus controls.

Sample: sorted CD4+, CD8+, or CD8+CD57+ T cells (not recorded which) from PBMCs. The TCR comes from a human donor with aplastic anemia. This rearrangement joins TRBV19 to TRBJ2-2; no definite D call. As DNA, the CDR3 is TGTGCCAGTAGTATAGATAGAGTGGAGCTGTTTTTT. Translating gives CASSIDRVELFF.